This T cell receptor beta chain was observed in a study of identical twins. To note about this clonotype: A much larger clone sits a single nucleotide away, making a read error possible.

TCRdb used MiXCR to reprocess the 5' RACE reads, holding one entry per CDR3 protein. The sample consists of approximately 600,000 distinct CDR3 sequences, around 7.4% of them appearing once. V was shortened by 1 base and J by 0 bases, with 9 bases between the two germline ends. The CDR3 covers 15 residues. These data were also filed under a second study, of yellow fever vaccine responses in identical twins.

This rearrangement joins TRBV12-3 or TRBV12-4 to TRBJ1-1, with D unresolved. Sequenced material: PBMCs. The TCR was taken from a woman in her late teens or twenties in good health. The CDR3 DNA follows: TGTGCCAGCAGTTTAGGGGAATTCGTGAACACTGAAGCTTTCTTT. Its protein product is CASSLGEFVNTEAFF.